The sample holds one count of the clone carrying this T cell receptor (beta chain). What it recognizes is unknown. This entry is derived from a study of cytomegalovirus exposure and HLA in healthy donors. Study findings and constraints: Researchers reported that a few CMV-associated chains were confirmed in vitro as CMV antigen-specific. Among TCR beta chains, those listed as cytomegalovirus-associated numbered some 170.

CDR3 length: 15 amino acids. Looked up from germline, CDR1 is SGHRS and CDR2 is YFSETQ. V gave up 0 bases and J gave up 5 bases, with 15 bases separating them. Only in-frame clones appear in the TCRdb table, and some are missing; sequencing was by immunoSEQ multiplex PCR. This table holds about 360,000 clones, approximately 90% found once. The sample comprised PBMCs. J is TRBJ2-7 and V is TRBV5-1; TRBD2 might be the D (8 bases). The receptor was derived from a woman younger than 30 in good health and CMV-seronegative. In DNA, the CDR3 is TGCGCCAGCAGCTTGGCCGGGAGGGGGCTCGACGAGCAGTACTTC. It yields the protein CASSLAGRGLDEQYF.